The 21 T cell receptor beta chains reported below all come from one sample, sequenced in a study of blood T cell repertoires in COVID-19. The table came from immunoSEQ multiplex PCR; TCRdb's copy has only in-frame clones and leaves some out. The sample includes roughly 67,000 clones, 93% of them seen just once. The source material was peripheral blood. These receptors all stem from a man in his 70s with active COVID-19.

The rearrangement links TRBV19 to TRBJ2-3, with 7 bases that match TRBD2. V lost 7 bases to trimming and J lost 5 bases; unmatched junction nucleotides: 12. Germline V gene lookup returns CDR1 LNHDA and CDR2 SQIVND (reference sequence). This CDR3 has 15 residues. The CDR3 spells CASTPGEGVGDTQYF. The DNA for the CDR3 is TGTGCCAGTACACCCGGGGAGGGTGTAGGAGATACGCAGTATTTT.

V usage is TRBV3-1 (or the pseudogene TRBV3-2) and J usage is TRBJ1-5, with 8 nucleotides matching TRBD1. After removal of 0 bases from V and 0 bases from J, the junction contained 13 bases not matched to a gene. This CDR3 spans 20 amino acids. Germline values: CDR1 LGHDT, CDR2 YNNKEL (reference sequence). The CDR3 DNA reads as TGTGCCAGCAGCCAAGATAAAAGAAGACAGGGGATTTATAGCAATCAGCCCCAGCATTTT. Residues: CASSQDKRRQGIYSNQPQHF.

The chain links TRBV18 to TRBJ2-7; 7 nucleotides line up with TRBD2. CDR1 KGHSH and CDR2 LQKENI come from the germline V gene. The CDR3 loop spans 14 amino acids. J gave up 4 bases and V 0 bases, and 3 bases lay outside the gene matches. CDR3 nucleotides: TGTGCCAGCTCACCACCTGTGGGGGGGTACGAGCAGTACTTC. Amino acid sequence: CASSPPVGGYEQYF.

The rearrangement uses TRBV18 and TRBJ2-7; 11 bases align to TRBD2. CDR3 size: 15 residues. The V segment lost 3 bases and the J segment 2 bases; nucleotides outside the gene matches: 3. Germline V gene sequence: CDR1 KGHSH, CDR2 LQKENI. The CDR3 DNA reads as TGTGCCAGCTCACCCTTTAGCGGGGGGGCCTACGAGCAGTACTTC. It specifies CASSPFSGGAYEQYF.

This chain joins TRBV18 and TRBJ2-7; 7 positions match TRBD1. Germline lookup yields CDR1 KGHSH and CDR2 LQKENI. V gave up 3 bases and J gave up 0 bases; unmatched junction bases: 5. This CDR3 has 15 residues. Here the CDR3 DNA reads TGTGCCAGCTCACCCCGACAGGGTTTCTCCTACGAGCAGTACGTC. As protein: CASSPRQGFSYEQYV.

The chain joins TRBV9 to TRBJ2-3; 8 nucleotides agree with TRBD1. Looked up from germline, CDR1 is SGDLS and CDR2 is YYNGEE. The CDR3 covers 15 residues. With V trimmed by 2 bases and J by 6 bases, 8 bases remained unmatched. The DNA of the CDR3 is TGTGCCAGCAGCGTGACTCAGGGGGCCGGCGATACGCAGTATTTT. It specifies CASSVTQGAGDTQYF.

The gene calls are TRBV5-4 and TRBJ2-5, with 12 bases fitting TRBD2. The V and J ends lost 0 bases and 5 bases, in that order; junction bases with no gene match: 8. The CDR3 covers 17 residues. Germline V CDR1 and CDR2: SGHNT, YYREEE (reference sequence). The CDR3 loop is CASSLGTSGEDWETQYF. The CDR3 DNA reads as TGTGCCAGCAGCTTGGGGACTAGCGGGGAAGACTGGGAGACCCAGTACTTC.

This chain joins TRBV11-3 and TRBJ2-7; possible D gene TRBD1, 6 bases. V lost 3 bases and J lost 4, with 7 bases in between. The CDR3 length is 12 residues. The germline gives CDR1 SGHNT, CDR2 YENEEA. CDR3 region: CASSFGQYEQYF. CDR3 nucleotide sequence: TGTGCCAGCAGCTTCGGACAGTACGAGCAGTACTTC.

The chain uses TRBV5-1 and TRBJ1-3; a possible D gene is TRBD1 (6 bases). Looked up from germline, CDR1 is SGHRS and CDR2 is YFSETQ. The CDR3 contains 14 residues. Trimming left V 5 bases short and J 4 bases short, with 13 bases between. The CDR3 loop is CASRSTGLGNTIYF. The CDR3 DNA sequence: TGCGCCAGCAGGTCTACAGGGTTAGGAAACACCATATATTTT.

The V call is TRBV6-6, the J call TRBJ2-7; 7 bases align to TRBD1. This CDR3 has 12 amino acids. V lost 6 bases, J lost 3 bases, and 2 bases stayed unmatched. CDR1 is MNHNY, CDR2 SVGAGI, per germline (reference sequence). As DNA, the CDR3 is TGTGCCAGCAGCCCAGGGGGCTACGAGCAGTACGTC. As protein: CASSPGGYEQYV.

This clone was counted once. The chain links TRBV5-8 to TRBJ2-7; perhaps TRBD1 as D (5 bases). This CDR3 contains 14 residues. V lost 4 bases and J 4 bases, leaving 15 bases between the germline ends. The germline V gene encodes CDR1 SGHTS and CDR2 YDEGEE. CDR3 DNA sequence: TGTGCCAGCAGCGTTTCGCAGGGCAGGTACGAGCAGTACTTC. This codes for CASSVSQGRYEQYF. The full variable domain, its missing parts supplied by reference TRBV5-8 and TRBJ2-7, is EAGVTQSPTHLIKTRGQQATLRCSPISGHTSVYWYQQALGLGLQFLLWYDEGEERNRGNFPPRFSGRQFPNYSSELNVNALELEDSALYLCASSVSQGRYEQYFGPGTRLTVT.

The chain couples TRBV12-3 or TRBV12-4 to TRBJ1-1; no clear D gene. CDR3 length: 11 residues. V was clipped by 6 bases and J by 6 bases, with 8 bases between them. The CDR3 nucleotides are TGTGCCAGCAGGCGGGGTGCTGAAGCTTTCTTT. Translation: CASRRGAEAFF.

The chain uses TRBV6-5 and TRBJ2-7; 9 bases match TRBD2. This CDR3 region has 13 residues. The trim removed 6 bases at V and 4 bases at J, leaving 4 bases unmatched. CDR1 and CDR2 from the germline V gene are MNHEY and SVGAGI. CDR3 bases: TGTGCCAGCAGAGGCGGGGGGGCGTACGAGCAGTACGTC. Protein: CASRGGGAYEQYV.

J is TRBJ1-1 and V is TRBV2; D gene uncertain. Trimming cost V 7 bases and J 0 bases, with 9 bases left between them. The CDR3 runs to 13 residues. Looked up from germline, CDR1 is SNHLY and CDR2 is FYNNEI. Here the CDR3 DNA reads TGTGCCAGCACGGAGGAGGTGAACACTGAAGCTTTCTTT. Translation gives CASTEEVNTEAFF.

Note on this clone: An end of the junction does not agree with germline; a read error may underlie this. The chain carries TRBV7-7 and TRBJ2-7; tentatively, D is TRBD1 (6 bases). Germline CDR1 and CDR2: SSHAT and FNYEAQ (reference sequence). The CDR3 is 14 amino acids. The CDR3 DNA is TGTGCTAGCAGCTTAGCAGGGGTTACGGGCGAGCAGTACTTC. Translated, it gives CASSLAGVTGEQYF.

This clone was counted only a few times. The rearrangement uses TRBV11-3 and TRBJ2-7, with 9 bases identical to TRBD1. Looked up from germline, CDR1 is SGHNT and CDR2 is YENEEA. This CDR3 comprises 15 residues. J lost 1 base, V lost 5 bases, and 6 bases had no gene match. The CDR3 nucleotides read TGTGCCAGCAGCCCGGGACAGGGTAGTTCCTACGAGCAGTACTTC. Translating it yields CASSPGQGSSYEQYF. Full variable domain (outside the CDR3, taken from reference TRBV11-3 and TRBJ2-7): EAGVVQSPRYKIIEKKQPVAFWCNPISGHNTLYWYLQNLGQGPELLIRYENEEAVDDSQLPKDRFSAERLKGVDSTLKIQPAELGDSAVYLCASSPGQGSSYEQYFGPGTRLTVT.

V usage is TRBV29-1 and J usage is TRBJ1-1, with 9 bases fitting TRBD1. This CDR3 has 14 residues. The germline V gene encodes CDR1 SQVTM and CDR2 ANQGSEA. Losses at the gene ends were 4 bases for V and 5 bases for J; bases not matched to a gene: 8. The CDR3 DNA reads as TGCAGCGTTGGCGAAATGACAGGGGGAACTGAAGCTTTCTTT. It codes for CSVGEMTGGTEAFF.

The rearrangement uses TRBV5-1 and TRBJ2-3; D is uncertain. V was clipped by 0 bases and J by 7 bases, with 12 bases between them. From germline, CDR1 is SGHRS and CDR2 YFSETQ. CDR3 length: 14 amino acids. CDR3 in DNA: TGCGCCAGCAGCTTGGAGGTTAGCCGGTATACGCAGTATTTT. This gives the protein CASSLEVSRYTQYF.

This chain uses TRBV12-3 or TRBV12-4 with TRBJ2-1; 8 nucleotides align to TRBD1. CDR3 length: 12 residues. The ends lost 6 bases at V and 14 bases at J; junction bases unmatched: 9. The CDR3 DNA reads TGTGCCAGCAGCACTGGACAGGGCTTCGAGTTCTTC. Translated, it gives CASSTGQGFEFF.

This chain connects TRBV27 to TRBJ1-2, with D maybe TRBD1 (5 bases). The germline V and J ends were trimmed by 2 bases and 2 bases, with 9 bases remaining between them. This CDR3 has 14 amino acids. Germline V CDR1 and CDR2: MNHEY, SMNVEV (reference sequence). CDR3 sequence (DNA): TGTGCCAGCAGTTTAGGGGCAGGGAACTATGGCTACACCTTC. It is translated as CASSLGAGNYGYTF.

This chain joins TRBV6-5 and TRBJ2-1; maybe TRBD2 (7 bases). The CDR3 contains 15 residues. Germline V gives CDR1 MNHEY, CDR2 SVGAGI. V lost 6 bases and J 7 bases, leaving 19 bases between the germline ends. DNA for the CDR3: TGTGCCAGCAGCCCCTGGGAGGGGGATGGGAATGAGCAGTTCTTC. Protein: CASSPWEGDGNEQFF.